Reported below is one TCR beta chain. Antigen: not known. The data originate from a study of blood T cells in healthy people across ages. Study observations and caveats: Long-lived donors carried more naive CD4+ cells and greater diversity than aged donors. Roughly linear declines in TCR beta diversity per million T cells occurred with age.

Then a second PCR, running about 7 to 11 cycles, was carried out with a sample-barcoded 5' primer and a J-beta primer mix. TCRdb re-derived calls from the 5' RACE reads in MiXCR, one entry per CDR3 protein. Of approximately 600,000 distinct CDR3 sequences in the sample, roughly 53% were seen once. Sequencing was done on a sample of blood. This receptor was taken from a man aged 55 to 69 in good health.

CDR3 amino acids: CASSHGGTANEKLFF. The CDR3 DNA reads TGTGCCAGCAGCCACGGCGGGACAGCAAATGAAAAACTGTTTTTT. The chain carries TRBV3-1 and TRBJ1-4, with TRBD1 matching over 7 bases. The CDR3 loop spans 15 amino acids. The V segment lost 3 bases and the J segment 5 bases; nucleotides outside the gene matches: 6. Germline lookup yields CDR1 LGHDT and CDR2 YNNKEL (reference sequence).